These 4 T cell receptor beta chains share one sample of origin, sequenced in a study of technical replicates of blood from several donors. Clones were read by immunoSEQ multiplex PCR, and TCRdb kept only the in-frame ones, dropping some. The sample yields approximately 94,000 clones, 90% to 96% seen once. The material sequenced was T cells isolated from PBMCs. The receptors here all came from a human donor in good health.

The chain links TRBV9 to TRBJ2-1; 7 nucleotides agree with TRBD2. CDR1 SGDLS and CDR2 YYNGEE come from the germline V gene. After removal of 0 bases from V and 0 bases from J, the junction contained 6 bases not matched to a gene. This CDR3 spans 17 amino acids. CDR3 loop: CASSVGVAGHSYNEQFF. CDR3 sequence (DNA): TGTGCCAGCAGCGTAGGGGTAGCGGGCCACTCCTACAATGAGCAGTTCTTC.

V usage is TRBV2 and J usage is TRBJ2-1, with 9 positions matching TRBD1. Germline values: CDR1 SNHLY, CDR2 FYNNEI. Trimming at V came to 8 bases and at J to 4 bases, leaving 6 bases not matched to a gene. CDR3 length: 14 amino acids. The CDR3, as DNA: TGTGCCAGCTGGGAGACAGGGGGTTACAATGAGCAGTTCTTC. It specifies CASWETGGYNEQFF.

This CDR3 reads CASSLAGTLTDTQYF. The DNA of the CDR3 is TGTGCCAGCAGTTTGGCGGGTACCCTCACAGATACGCAGTATTTT. This rearrangement joins TRBV2 to TRBJ2-3; D possibly corresponds to TRBD2 (5 bases). Germline V lookup: CDR1 SNHLY, CDR2 FYNNEI. CDR3 length: 15 residues. Trimming removed 5 bases from V and 2 bases from J, with 14 bases in between.

This clone has more than one count but fewer than ten. The chain joins TRBV27 to TRBJ1-1; 8 bases agree with TRBD1. The CDR3 length is 15 residues. Germline CDR1 reads MNHEY; CDR2 reads SMNVEV (reference sequence). Trimming removed 3 bases from V and 5 bases from J; junction bases left unmatched: 8. Here the CDR3 reads CASSFARQGKTEAFF. CDR3 in DNA: TGTGCCAGCAGTTTCGCTCGACAGGGGAAAACTGAAGCTTTCTTT.